The present T cell receptor beta chain was sequenced within a study of control samples from healthy donors and cancer patients. Sequencing used immunoSEQ multiplex PCR; TCRdb keeps in-frame clones, though not all of them. The data show about 150,000 clones, roughly 93% seen once. Germline V gene data show CDR1 as SGHRS and CDR2 as YFSETQ. This CDR3 is 15 amino acids long. V lost 4 bases to trimming and J lost 0 bases, with 14 bases between them. Sequencing input: blood. V and J are TRBV5-1 and TRBJ2-7; a possible D gene is TRBD2 (7 bases). The sequence was collected from a man younger than 35 in good health. This CDR3 is CASSPSAGHSYEQYF. The DNA of the CDR3 is TGCGCCAGCAGCCCGTCAGCGGGACACTCCTACGAGCAGTACTTC.